The TCR beta chain under discussion was sequenced for a study of cytomegalovirus exposure and HLA in healthy donors. Study findings and constraints: One variant, a missense change in DCLRE1C, was linked in a later analysis to TCR beta V- and J-gene trimming. Sequencing likely generated an artifact that appeared as a cluster of highly shared sequence variants. TCR beta V segments were, for the most part, productive about 87% or about 30% of the time in an earlier analysis. What a later analysis reportedly showed was that an Asian-associated ancestry cluster had fewer N-insertions than the approximately 700-donor mean.

This PCR relied on a set of 60 Vbeta primers and 13 Jbeta primers. Repertoires were generated with immunoSEQ multiplex PCR, while TCRdb's copy carries only in-frame clones and drops some. The table shows around 140,000 clones, with about 83% occurring only once. This clone was observed a handful of times. Its antigen is unknown. Sequenced input: PBMCs. This TCR derives from a man between 40 and 49 years old in good health and CMV-seropositive.

The chain's CDR3 is CASSLERGGNEQFF. CDR3 in DNA: TGTGCCAGCAGTTTAGAGCGGGGGGGCAATGAGCAGTTCTTC. The rearrangement uses TRBV28 and TRBJ2-1; 10 nucleotides align to TRBD2. Germline CDR1 MDHEN, CDR2 SYDVKM. The CDR3 totals 14 residues. Unmatched junction bases numbered 1, after V lost 2 bases and J lost 6 bases.